The 10 T cell receptor beta chains below come from one sample, sequenced in a study of T cell repertoires in ileal Crohn's disease. Time point of the sample: neoterminal ileum biopsy at postoperative endoscopy, about 6 months after surgery. Method: immunoSEQ multiplex PCR; TCRdb's copy keeps in-frame clones and lacks some. This table holds some 60,000 clones, roughly nine tenths found once. Sequencing used ileal tissue. These receptors were taken from an adult with Crohn's disease.

The chain is built from TRBV5-6 and TRBJ2-7; 8 bases match TRBD1. CDR1 is SGHDT, CDR2 YYEEEE, per germline. CDR3 size: 13 residues. V lost 3 bases, J lost 7 bases, and 6 bases stayed unmatched. The CDR3 reads CASSSRTGREQYV. CDR3 nucleotides: TGTGCCAGCAGCTCCCGGACAGGGAGAGAGCAGTACGTC.

The CDR3 nucleotides read TGTGCCAGCAGCCCAAAGGACAGGTTCACAGATACGCAGTATTTT. Its translation is CASSPKDRFTDTQYF. The gene calls are TRBV7-3 and TRBJ2-3, with TRBD1 identical over 7 bases. The CDR3 runs 15 residues. Germline V gene data show CDR1 as SGHTA and CDR2 as FQGTGA. The V and J ends lost 5 bases and 2 bases, in that order; junction bases with no gene match: 7.

V gene TRBV7-2 combines with J gene TRBJ2-7; a possible D gene is TRBD2 (6 bases). Germline CDR1 is SGHTA and CDR2 is FQGNSA. CDR3 size: 15 residues. Trimming shortened V by 0 bases and J by 1 base, and 10 bases separated the two germline ends. The CDR3 coding sequence is TGTGCCAGCAGCTTAGCCCCCGGGAGTTCCTACGAGCAGTACTTC. This codes for CASSLAPGSSYEQYF.

This clone was recorded once. The rearrangement joins TRBV6-5 to TRBJ1-6; 7 bases match TRBD1. The germline CDR1 and CDR2 sequences are MNHEY and SVGAGI. Trimming took 0 bases from V and 6 from J; bases not matched to a gene: 5. The length of the CDR3 is 16 residues. CDR3 bases: TGTGCCAGCAGTTACTCGATTACAGGGGTTAATTCACCCCTCCACTTT. Amino acid sequence: CASSYSITGVNSPLHF.

The V gene is TRBV10-3, the J gene TRBJ1-5; D is perhaps TRBD1 (5 bases). Germline CDR1 ENHRY, CDR2 SYGVKD. CDR3 size: 15 residues. Between the trimmed V and J ends, which lost 0 bases and 3 bases, there was a span of 9 bases. The CDR3, as DNA: TGTGCCATCAGTGAGTCTCAGGGTCCCAATCAGCCCCAGCATTTT. Its protein product is CAISESQGPNQPQHF.

The chain is built from TRBV11-2 and TRBJ1-1; perhaps TRBD1 as D (5 bases). The CDR3 has 12 amino acids. Trimming shortened V by 5 bases and J by 7 bases, and 11 bases separated the two germline ends. CDR1 and CDR2 from the germline V gene are SGHAT and FQNNGV. The CDR3 is CASSRMGLEAFF. The DNA for the CDR3 is TGTGCCAGCAGCCGAATGGGACTTGAAGCTTTCTTT.

In DNA form, the CDR3 reads TGTGCCAGCAGCCCAAAGAGGCGACGGGAAGATGAGCAGTTCTTC. Protein product: CASSPKRRREDEQFF. The rearrangement uses TRBV7-9 and TRBJ2-1, with D perhaps matching TRBD2 (5 bases). Germline CDR1 is SEHNR and CDR2 is FQNEAQ (reference sequence). CDR3 length: 15 residues. V dropped 5 bases and J dropped 8 bases, with 19 bases sitting between them.

The J gene is TRBJ2-2, the V gene TRBV7-8; no clear D. The V gene lost 2 bases and the J gene lost 6 bases, with 13 bases spanning the gap. The CDR3 contains 15 residues. The V gene's germline CDR1 is SGHVS and CDR2 FQNEAQ. CDR3 DNA: TGTGCCAGCAGCTTATTTTCTAATTTGGCCGGGGAGCTGTTTTTT. Its translation is CASSLFSNLAGELFF.

This clone was counted once. The chain links TRBV11-2 to TRBJ2-7, with D hard to call. This CDR3 spans 13 amino acids. CDR1 and CDR2 from the germline V gene are SGHAT and FQNNGV. The V end lost 5 bases, the J end lost 7 bases, and 15 bases lay between the germline ends. CDR3 coding DNA: TGTGCCAGCAGCCTATCCTACTTTTGGGAGCAGTACGTC. Encoded protein: CASSLSYFWEQYV.

This chain uses TRBV28 with TRBJ2-7; the D gene is possibly TRBD1 (5 bases). Germline V gene lookup returns CDR1 MDHEN and CDR2 SYDVKM. There are 12 residues in the CDR3. The CDR3 loop reads CASSLARGRVAV. The CDR3, as DNA: TGTGCCAGCAGTTTGGCTAGAGGCAGGGTGGCCGTC.